These T cell receptor beta chains were read from a single sample in a study of read filtering for tumor transcriptome and immune sequencing. Each CDR3 protein gets one entry after TCRdb re-called the reads with MiXCR. This table holds approximately 25,000 distinct CDR3 sequences, roughly 14% found once. The sample comprised a population of CD138-negative cells sorted from bone marrow. The receptors originated from a donor at least 40 years old with multiple myeloma. Each CDR3 is given with its conserved first and last residue. The order of the fields is V gene, clone size, J gene, D gene, CDR3 protein, CDR3 DNA. D genes are given only for firm matches. Expanded clones get a size class; other rows say once, few or many, or leave the size out.

V gene: TRBV11-3; clone size: NA; J gene: TRBJ2-7; D gene: NA; CDR3 protein: CASSFEGTSYGQYF; CDR3 DNA: TGTGCCAGCAGCTTTGAGGGAACCTCCTACGGGCAGTACTTC
V gene: TRBV28; clone size: many; J gene: TRBJ1-5; D gene: NA; CDR3 protein: CASSFRVQPQHF; CDR3 DNA: TGTGCCAGCAGTTTTCGGGTTCAGCCCCAGCATTTT
V gene: TRBV11-3; clone size: many; J gene: TRBJ2-1; D gene: NA; CDR3 protein: CASRSYNEQFF; CDR3 DNA: TGTGCCAGCAGGTCCTACAATGAGCAGTTCTTC
V gene: TRBV28; clone size: many; J gene: TRBJ2-5; D gene: TRBD2; CDR3 protein: CASSSGGRETQYF; CDR3 DNA: TGTGCCAGCAGTTCGGGAGGGCGGGAGACCCAGTACTTC
V gene: TRBV20-1; clone size: many; J gene: TRBJ2-1; D gene: NA; CDR3 protein: CSARDKGVYNEQFF; CDR3 DNA: TGCAGTGCTAGAGATAAGGGAGTCTACAATGAGCAGTTCTTC
V gene: TRBV28; clone size: many; J gene: TRBJ1-1; D gene: NA; CDR3 protein: CASSYSVKAGAFF; CDR3 DNA: TGTGCCAGCAGTTACTCCGTTAAGGCAGGGGCTTTCTTT
V gene: TRBV12-3/TRBV12-4; clone size: NA; J gene: TRBJ1-5; D gene: NA; CDR3 protein: CASKRANQPQHF; CDR3 DNA: TGTGCCAGCAAGAGGGCCAATCAGCCCCAGCATTTT
V gene: TRBV10-3; clone size: many; J gene: TRBJ2-1; D gene: TRBD1; CDR3 protein: CAISEQGQGYYEQFF; CDR3 DNA: TGTGCCATCAGTGAGCAGGGACAGGGGTACTATGAGCAGTTCTTC
V gene: TRBV7-9; clone size: many; J gene: TRBJ1-1; D gene: NA; CDR3 protein: CASSLGNEAFF; CDR3 DNA: TGTGCCAGCAGCTTGGGGAATGAAGCTTTCTTT
V gene: TRBV5-1; clone size: many; J gene: TRBJ1-5; D gene: NA; CDR3 protein: CASSINEGQPQHF; CDR3 DNA: TGCGCCAGCAGCATTAATGAGGGTCAGCCCCAGCATTTT
V gene: TRBV12-3/TRBV12-4; clone size: many; J gene: TRBJ2-2; D gene: NA; CDR3 protein: CASTTWHKNTGELFF; CDR3 DNA: TGTGCCAGCACCACTTGGCATAAGAACACCGGGGAGCTGTTTTTT
V gene: TRBV19; clone size: many; J gene: TRBJ1-5; D gene: NA; CDR3 protein: CASSIGEGRSNQPQHF; CDR3 DNA: TGTGCCAGTAGTATCGGGGAGGGGAGGAGCAATCAGCCCCAGCATTTT
V gene: TRBV12-3/TRBV12-4; clone size: few; J gene: TRBJ1-6; D gene: NA; CDR3 protein: CASSLGTRGSPLHF; CDR3 DNA: TGTGCCAGCAGTTTAGGGACCCGTGGTTCACCCCTCCACTTT
V gene: TRBV4-1; clone size: many; J gene: TRBJ2-7; D gene: TRBD2; CDR3 protein: CASSQPSGSPSYEQYF; CDR3 DNA: TGCGCCAGCAGCCAACCTAGCGGGAGTCCCTCCTACGAGCAGTACTTC
V gene: TRBV20-1; clone size: many; J gene: TRBJ1-5; D gene: NA; CDR3 protein: CSARDQRLGPQHF; CDR3 DNA: TGCAGTGCTAGAGATCAGCGTCTTGGGCCCCAGCATTTT